This T cell receptor beta chain was obtained from a study of blood T cell repertoires in COVID-19. In the study overall: Collection of acute and convalescent COVID-19 samples took place in the United States, Italy and Spain.

V gave up 6 bases and J gave up 3 bases; unmatched junction bases: 9. Germline lookup yields CDR1 SNHLY and CDR2 FYNNEI. CDR3 size: 15 residues. Assay: immunoSEQ multiplex PCR; the TCRdb copy retains only in-frame clones and omits some. The repertoire holds 400,000 to 550,000 clones, about 89% seen once, with 4.3% in the top ten. The gene calls are TRBV2 and TRBJ2-5; 8 bases are shared with TRBD1. This clonotype was sampled from a young woman with acute or convalescent COVID-19. The sample was peripheral blood. The DNA of the CDR3 is TGTGCCAGCAGCGCCATGGACAGGGTAAAAGAGACCCAGTACTTC. It codes for CASSAMDRVKETQYF.